This entry is about one T cell receptor (beta chain). The antigen is unknown. The sample comes from a study of cytomegalovirus exposure and HLA in healthy donors. This CDR3 comprises 16 residues. V was pared by 0 bases and J by 4 bases, with 8 bases of the junction left unmatched. The germline V gene encodes CDR1 SGHRS and CDR2 YFSETQ. Regarding the study as a whole: As was reported, the HLA-A and HLA-B alleles of most subjects were accurately predicted from TCR beta sequences. Sequencing depth across donors, presence/absence analyses assumed, was roughly uniform.

Vbeta (60) and Jbeta (13) primers were used in the PCR. Clones were read by immunoSEQ multiplex PCR, and TCRdb kept only the in-frame ones, dropping some. In the table there are 99,000 or so clones, around four fifths of which are singletons. The gene calls are TRBV5-1 and TRBJ1-1; the match to TRBD1 covers 8 bases. Specimen: PBMCs. The sequence came from a female donor in good health and CMV-seropositive. This chain's CDR3 is CASSLEAGGAGTEAFF. The CDR3 region has the DNA TGCGCCAGCAGCTTGGAGGCAGGGGGCGCGGGCACTGAAGCTTTCTTT.